This T cell receptor (beta chain) was identified during a study of OX40 agonist ivuxolimab in advanced cancers. About the research overall: As their treatment, patients were administered ivuxolimab, an agonistic anti-OX40 (CD134) antibody. Study-wide points: Some of the lowest clonal expansion was seen in partial responders at 0.1-3.0 mg/kg. Circulating CD4+ and CD8+ T cells showed clonal expansion by week 6 at 0.1 to 3.0 mg/kg. It was not determined which antigens were specifically recognized by the peripheral T cells that had undergone clonal expansion.

With regard to this clone: Its antigen is not identified.

Trimming cost V 4 bases and J 9 bases; bases outside gene matches: 7. CDR3 length: 14 amino acids. Germline V lookup: CDR1 MGHRA, CDR2 YSYEKL. This table comes from immunoSEQ multiplex PCR, and its TCRdb copy is limited to in-frame clones, with some not included. The repertoire holds 30,000 to 45,000 clones, with 87% as singletons. This sequence was found in an adult with an advanced solid tumor such as melanoma, head and neck, liver or kidney cancer. V and J are TRBV4-1 and TRBJ1-5; 9 nucleotides agree with TRBD1. The sample here was CD4+ or CD8+ T cells sorted from blood, taken in a trial of the OX40 agonist ivuxolimab. The CDR3 spells CASSLRQGGGPQHF. The CDR3 DNA sequence: TGCGCCAGCAGCCTTAGACAGGGGGGAGGGCCCCAGCATTTT.